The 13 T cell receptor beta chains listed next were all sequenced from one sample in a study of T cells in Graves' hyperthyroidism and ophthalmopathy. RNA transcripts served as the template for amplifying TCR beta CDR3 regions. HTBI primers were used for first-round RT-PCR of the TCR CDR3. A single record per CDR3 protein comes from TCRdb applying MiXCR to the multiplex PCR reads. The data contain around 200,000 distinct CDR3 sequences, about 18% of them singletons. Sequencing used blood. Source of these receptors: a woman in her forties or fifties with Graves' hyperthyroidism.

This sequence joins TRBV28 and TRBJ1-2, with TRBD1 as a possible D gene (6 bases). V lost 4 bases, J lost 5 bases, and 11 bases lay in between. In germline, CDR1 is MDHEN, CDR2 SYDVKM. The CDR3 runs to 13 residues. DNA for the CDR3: TGTGCCAGCAGTTACGAGGGGGGATATGGCTACACCTTC. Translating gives CASSYEGGYGYTF.

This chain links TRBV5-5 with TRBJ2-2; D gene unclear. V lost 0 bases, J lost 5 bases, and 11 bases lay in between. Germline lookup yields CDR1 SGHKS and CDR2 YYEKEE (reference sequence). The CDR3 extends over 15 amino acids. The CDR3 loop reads CASSLANQLTGELFF. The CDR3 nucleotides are TGTGCCAGCAGCTTGGCCAATCAGCTTACCGGGGAGCTGTTTTTT.

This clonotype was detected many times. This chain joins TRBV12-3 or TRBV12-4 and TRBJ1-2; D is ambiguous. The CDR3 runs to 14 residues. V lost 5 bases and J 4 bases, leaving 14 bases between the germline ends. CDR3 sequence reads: CASSDLASSYGYTF. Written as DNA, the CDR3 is TGTGCCAGCAGTGACCTCGCGTCTTCCTATGGCTACACCTTC.

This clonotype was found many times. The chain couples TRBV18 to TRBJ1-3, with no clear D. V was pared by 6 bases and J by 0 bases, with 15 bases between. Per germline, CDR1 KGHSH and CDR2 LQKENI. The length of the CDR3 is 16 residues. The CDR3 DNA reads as TGTGCCAGCTCGCCAAGTCCTGCGAACTCTGGAAACACCATATATTTT. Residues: CASSPSPANSGNTIYF.

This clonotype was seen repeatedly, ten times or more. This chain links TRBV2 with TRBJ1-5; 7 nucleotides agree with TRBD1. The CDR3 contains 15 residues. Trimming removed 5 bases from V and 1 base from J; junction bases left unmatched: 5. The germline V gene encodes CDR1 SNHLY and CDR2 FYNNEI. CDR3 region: CASSQEGASNQPQHF. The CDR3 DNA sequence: TGTGCCAGCAGTCAGGAGGGGGCGAGCAATCAGCCCCAGCATTTT.

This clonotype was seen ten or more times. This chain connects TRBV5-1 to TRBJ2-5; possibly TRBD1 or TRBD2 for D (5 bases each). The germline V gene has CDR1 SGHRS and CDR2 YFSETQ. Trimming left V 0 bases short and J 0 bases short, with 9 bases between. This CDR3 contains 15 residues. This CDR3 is CASSLAGTNQETQYF. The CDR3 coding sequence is TGCGCCAGCAGCTTGGCGGGGACCAACCAAGAGACCCAGTACTTC.

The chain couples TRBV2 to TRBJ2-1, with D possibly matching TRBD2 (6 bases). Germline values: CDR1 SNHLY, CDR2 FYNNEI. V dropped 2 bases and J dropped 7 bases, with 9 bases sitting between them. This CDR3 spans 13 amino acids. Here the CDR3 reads CASSELEGNEQFF. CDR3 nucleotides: TGTGCCAGCAGTGAATTGGAGGGGAATGAGCAGTTCTTC. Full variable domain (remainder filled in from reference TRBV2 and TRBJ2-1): EPEVTQTPSHQVTQMGQEVILRCVPISNHLYFYWYRQILGQKVEFLVSFYNNEISEKSEIFDDQFSVERPDGSNFTLKIRSTKLEDSAMYFCASSELEGNEQFFGPGTRLTVL.

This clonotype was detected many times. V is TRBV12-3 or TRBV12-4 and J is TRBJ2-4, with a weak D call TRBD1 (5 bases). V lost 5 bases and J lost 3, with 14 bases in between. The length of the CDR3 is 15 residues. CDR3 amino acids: CASSPPTDGKNIQYF. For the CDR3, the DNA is TGTGCCAGCAGTCCCCCGACAGATGGCAAAAACATTCAGTACTTC.

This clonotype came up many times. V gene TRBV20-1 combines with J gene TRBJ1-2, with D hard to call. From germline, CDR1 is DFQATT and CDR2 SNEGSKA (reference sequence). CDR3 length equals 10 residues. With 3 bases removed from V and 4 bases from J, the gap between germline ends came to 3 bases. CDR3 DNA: TGCAGTGCTAGTTCCTATGGCTACACCTTC. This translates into CSASSYGYTF.

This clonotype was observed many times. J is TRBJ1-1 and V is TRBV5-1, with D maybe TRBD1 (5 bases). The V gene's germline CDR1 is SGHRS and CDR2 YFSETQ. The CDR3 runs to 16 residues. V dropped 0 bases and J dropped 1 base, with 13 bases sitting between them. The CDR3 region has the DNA TGCGCCAGCAGCTTGGGGGAGGCAGGGCAGAACACTGAAGCTTTCTTT. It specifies CASSLGEAGQNTEAFF.

CDR3: CASSHRDTYEQYF. The CDR3 bases are TGCGCCAGCAGTCACCGGGACACCTACGAGCAGTACTTC. The chain uses TRBV5-1 and TRBJ2-7, with TRBD1 as a possible D gene (6 bases). The V end was cut by 5 bases, the J end by 2 bases, with 11 bases between. This CDR3 is built from 13 residues. Germline values: CDR1 SGHRS, CDR2 YFSETQ.

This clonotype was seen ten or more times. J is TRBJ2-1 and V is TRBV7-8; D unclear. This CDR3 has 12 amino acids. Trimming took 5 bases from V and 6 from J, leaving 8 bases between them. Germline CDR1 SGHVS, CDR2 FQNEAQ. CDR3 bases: TGTGCCAGCAGCCAGACCGTCAATGAGCAGTTCTTC. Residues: CASSQTVNEQFF.

This chain's CDR3 is CATSDPGPMGTDTQYF. CDR3 DNA sequence: TGTGCCACCAGTGATCCGGGTCCCATGGGCACAGATACGCAGTATTTT. V and J are TRBV24-1 and TRBJ2-3; D is ambiguous. CDR1 is KGHDR, CDR2 SFDVKD, per germline. V lost 3 bases, J lost 1 base, and 13 bases lay in between. The CDR3 has 16 amino acids.